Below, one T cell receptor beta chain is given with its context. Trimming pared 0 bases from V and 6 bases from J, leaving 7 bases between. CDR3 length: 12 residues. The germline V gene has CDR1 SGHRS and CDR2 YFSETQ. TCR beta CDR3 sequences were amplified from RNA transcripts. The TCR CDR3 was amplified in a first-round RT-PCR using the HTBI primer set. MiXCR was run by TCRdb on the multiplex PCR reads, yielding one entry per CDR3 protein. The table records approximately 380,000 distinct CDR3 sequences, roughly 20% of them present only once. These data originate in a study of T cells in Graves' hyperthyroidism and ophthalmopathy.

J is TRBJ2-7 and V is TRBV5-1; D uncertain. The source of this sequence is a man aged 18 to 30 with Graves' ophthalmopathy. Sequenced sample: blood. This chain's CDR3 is CASSLAWGEQYF. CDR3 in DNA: TGCGCCAGCAGCTTGGCCTGGGGCGAGCAGTACTTC.